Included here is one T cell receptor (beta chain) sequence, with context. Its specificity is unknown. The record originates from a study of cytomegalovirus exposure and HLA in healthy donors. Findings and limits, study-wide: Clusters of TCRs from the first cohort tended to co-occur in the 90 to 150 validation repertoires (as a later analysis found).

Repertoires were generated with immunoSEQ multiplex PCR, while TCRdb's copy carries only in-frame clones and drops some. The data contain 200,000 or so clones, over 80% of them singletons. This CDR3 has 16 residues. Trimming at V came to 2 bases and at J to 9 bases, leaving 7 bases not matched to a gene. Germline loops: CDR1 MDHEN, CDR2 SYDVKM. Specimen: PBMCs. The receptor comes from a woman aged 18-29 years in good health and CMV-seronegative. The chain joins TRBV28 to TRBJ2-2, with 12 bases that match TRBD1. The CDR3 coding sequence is TGTGCCAGCAGTTTACTCGGGACAGGGGGCACTTGGGAGCTGTTTTTT. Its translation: CASSLLGTGGTWELFF.